This T cell receptor beta chain was retrieved from a study of graft-versus-host responses after intestinal transplantation. In the study overall: Transplantation in recipients was multivisceral, liver-intestinal, or isolated intestinal. Induction using anti-thymocyte globulin, followed by tacrolimus and steroids for about 3 years, was given to all recipients.

J lost 8 bases, V lost 6 bases, and 10 bases had no gene match. Germline CDR1 MNHEY, CDR2 SMNVEV (reference sequence). This CDR3 region has 15 residues. General observations from the study: Within allografts, high graft-versus-host to host-versus-graft clonal ratios were seen among patients with graft-donor T cell macrochimerism. Recipient bone marrow held GvH clones, some seen earlier in ileum or blood.

Note on this clone: The antigen remains undetermined.

Sequencing used immunoSEQ multiplex PCR; TCRdb keeps in-frame clones, though not all of them. Of tens of thousands of clones listed, 85% to 95% are singletons. Material: PBMCs, obtained about ten weeks after intestinal transplant. The gene calls are TRBV27 and TRBJ2-1; 10 nucleotides match TRBD2. The receptor's source is a human patient who received an intestinal transplant, so some T cells may come from the graft donor. CDR3 bases: TGTGCCAGCAGACTAATTTCCGGGACTAGCGATGAGCAGTTCTTC. This translates into CASRLISGTSDEQFF.